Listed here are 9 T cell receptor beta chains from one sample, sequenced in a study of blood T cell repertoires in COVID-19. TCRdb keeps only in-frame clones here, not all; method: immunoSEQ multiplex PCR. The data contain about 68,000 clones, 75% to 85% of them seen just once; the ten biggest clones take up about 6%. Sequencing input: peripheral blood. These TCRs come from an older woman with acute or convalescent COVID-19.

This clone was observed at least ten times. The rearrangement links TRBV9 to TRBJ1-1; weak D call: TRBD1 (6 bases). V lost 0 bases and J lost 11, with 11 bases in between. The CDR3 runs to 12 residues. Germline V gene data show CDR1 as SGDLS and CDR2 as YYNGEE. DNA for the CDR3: TGTGCCAGCAGCGTAGGGGGGCCGGTGGCTTTCTTT. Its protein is CASSVGGPVAFF.

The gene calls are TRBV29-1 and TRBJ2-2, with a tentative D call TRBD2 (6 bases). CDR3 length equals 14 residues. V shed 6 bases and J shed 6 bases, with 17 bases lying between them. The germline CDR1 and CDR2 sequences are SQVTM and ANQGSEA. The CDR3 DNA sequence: TGCAGCGTAAGGCCGGGCGGGATGGCCGGGGAGCTGTTTTTT. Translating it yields CSVRPGGMAGELFF.

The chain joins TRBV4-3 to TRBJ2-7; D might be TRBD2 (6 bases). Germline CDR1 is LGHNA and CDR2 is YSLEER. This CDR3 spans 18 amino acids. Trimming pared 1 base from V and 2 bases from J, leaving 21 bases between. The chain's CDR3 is CASSQAHIRHGGPYEQYF. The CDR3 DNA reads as TGCGCCAGCAGCCAAGCCCATATCCGACACGGGGGACCCTACGAGCAGTACTTC.

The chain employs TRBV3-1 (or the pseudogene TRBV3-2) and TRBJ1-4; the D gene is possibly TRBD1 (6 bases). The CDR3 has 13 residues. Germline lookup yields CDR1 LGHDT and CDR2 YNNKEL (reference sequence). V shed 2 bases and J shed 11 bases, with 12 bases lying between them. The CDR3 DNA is TGTGCCAGCAGCCAAAGCGCGGGGGGCAAACTGTTTTTT. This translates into CASSQSAGGKLFF.

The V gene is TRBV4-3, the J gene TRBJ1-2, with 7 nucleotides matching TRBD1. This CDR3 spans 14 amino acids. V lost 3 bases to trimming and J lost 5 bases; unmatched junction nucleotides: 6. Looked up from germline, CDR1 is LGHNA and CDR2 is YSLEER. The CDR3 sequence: CASSQGDSGYGYTF. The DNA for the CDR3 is TGCGCCAGCAGCCAGGGGGACAGTGGGTATGGCTACACCTTC.

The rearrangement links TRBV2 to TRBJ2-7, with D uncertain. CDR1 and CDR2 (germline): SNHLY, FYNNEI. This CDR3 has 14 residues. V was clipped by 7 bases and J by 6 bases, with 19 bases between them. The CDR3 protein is CASKGGTVSREQYF. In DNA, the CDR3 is TGTGCCAGCAAAGGCGGCACCGTTTCCCGCGAGCAGTACTTC. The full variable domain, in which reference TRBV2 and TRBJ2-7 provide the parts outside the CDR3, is EPEVTQTPSHQVTQMGQEVILRCVPISNHLYFYWYRQILGQKVEFLVSFYNNEISEKSEIFDDQFSVERPDGSNFTLKIRSTKLEDSAMYFCASKGGTVSREQYFGPGTRLTVT.

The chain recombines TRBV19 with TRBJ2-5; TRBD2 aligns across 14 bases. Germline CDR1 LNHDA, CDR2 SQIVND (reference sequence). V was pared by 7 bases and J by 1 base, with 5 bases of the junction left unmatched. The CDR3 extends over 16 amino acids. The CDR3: CASTPTSGGVQETQYF. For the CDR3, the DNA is TGTGCCAGTACTCCGACTAGCGGGGGGGTCCAAGAGACCCAGTACTTC.

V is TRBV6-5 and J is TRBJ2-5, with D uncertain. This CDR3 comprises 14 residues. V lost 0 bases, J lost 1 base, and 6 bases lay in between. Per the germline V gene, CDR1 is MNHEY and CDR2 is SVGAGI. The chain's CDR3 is CASSYSQVQETQYF. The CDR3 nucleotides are TGTGCCAGCAGTTACTCCCAGGTCCAAGAGACCCAGTACTTC.

CDR3 protein: CASSEGQGYEQYF. The DNA for the CDR3 is TGTGCCAGCAGCGAAGGACAGGGCTACGAGCAGTACTTC. The chain employs TRBV9 and TRBJ2-7; 8 bases fit TRBD1. The germline CDR1 and CDR2 sequences are SGDLS and YYNGEE. CDR3 size: 13 residues. V was pared by 3 bases and J by 3 bases, with 2 bases of the junction left unmatched.